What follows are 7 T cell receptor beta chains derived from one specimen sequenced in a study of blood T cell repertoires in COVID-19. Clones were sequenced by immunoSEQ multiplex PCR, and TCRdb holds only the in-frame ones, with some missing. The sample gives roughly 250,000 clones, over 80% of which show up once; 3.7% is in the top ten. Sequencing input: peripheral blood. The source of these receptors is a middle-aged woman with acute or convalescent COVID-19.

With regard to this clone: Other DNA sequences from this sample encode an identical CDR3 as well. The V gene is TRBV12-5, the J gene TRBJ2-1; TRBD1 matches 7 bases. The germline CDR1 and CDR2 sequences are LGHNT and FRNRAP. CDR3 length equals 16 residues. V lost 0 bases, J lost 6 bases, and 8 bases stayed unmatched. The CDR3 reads CASGLVQGEGVNEQFF. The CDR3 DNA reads TGTGCTAGTGGTTTGGTTCAGGGGGAAGGCGTCAATGAGCAGTTCTTC.

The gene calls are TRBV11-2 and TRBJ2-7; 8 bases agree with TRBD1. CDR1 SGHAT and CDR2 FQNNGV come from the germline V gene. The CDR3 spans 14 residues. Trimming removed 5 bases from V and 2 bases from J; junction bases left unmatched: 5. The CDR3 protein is CASSAQGAAYEQYV. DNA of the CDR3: TGTGCCAGCAGCGCCCAGGGGGCAGCCTACGAGCAGTACGTC.

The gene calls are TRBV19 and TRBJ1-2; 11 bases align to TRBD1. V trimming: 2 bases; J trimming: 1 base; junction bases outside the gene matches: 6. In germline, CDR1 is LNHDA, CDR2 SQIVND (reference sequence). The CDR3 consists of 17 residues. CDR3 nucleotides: TGTGCCAGTAGTATAATGGGACAGGGGGACTATAACTATGGCTACACCTTC. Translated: CASSIMGQGDYNYGYTF. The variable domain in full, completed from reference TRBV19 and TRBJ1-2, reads DGGITQSPKYLFRKEGQNVTLSCEQNLNHDAMYWYRQDPGQGLRLIYYSQIVNDFQKGDIAEGYSVSREKKESFPLTVTSAQKNPTAFYLCASSIMGQGDYNYGYTFGSGTRLTVV.

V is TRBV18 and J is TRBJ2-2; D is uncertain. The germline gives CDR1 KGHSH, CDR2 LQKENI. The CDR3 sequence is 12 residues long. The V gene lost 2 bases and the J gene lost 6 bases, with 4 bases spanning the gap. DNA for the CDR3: TGTGCCAGCTCACCAACTGCCGGGGAGCTGTTTTTT. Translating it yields CASSPTAGELFF.

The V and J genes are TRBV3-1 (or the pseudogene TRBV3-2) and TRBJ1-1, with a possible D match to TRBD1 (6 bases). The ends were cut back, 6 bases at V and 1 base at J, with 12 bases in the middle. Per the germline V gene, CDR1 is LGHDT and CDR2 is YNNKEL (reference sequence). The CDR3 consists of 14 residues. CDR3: CASRYAGENTEAFF. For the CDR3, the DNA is TGTGCCAGCAGATACGCAGGGGAGAACACTGAAGCTTTCTTT.

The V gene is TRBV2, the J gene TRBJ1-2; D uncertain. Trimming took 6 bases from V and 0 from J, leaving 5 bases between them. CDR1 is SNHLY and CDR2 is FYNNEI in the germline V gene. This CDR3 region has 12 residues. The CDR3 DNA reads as TGTGCCAGCAGGGGCTCTAACTATGGCTACACCTTC. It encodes CASRGSNYGYTF.

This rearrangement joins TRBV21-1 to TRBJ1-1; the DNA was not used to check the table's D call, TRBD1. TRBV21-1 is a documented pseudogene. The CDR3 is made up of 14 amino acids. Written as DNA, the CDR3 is TGTGCCAGCAGCAATAGACAGGGGTGCACTGAAGCTTTCTTT. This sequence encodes CASSNRQGCTEAFF.